These T cell receptor beta chains were read from a single sample in a study of blood T cell repertoires in COVID-19. Measured with immunoSEQ multiplex PCR; TCRdb has only the in-frame clones, and not every one. This sample yields about 100,000 clones, of which more than 65% are seen a single time; around 29% belongs to the top ten. Sequencing was carried out using peripheral blood. The receptor source for this set is a man in his 70s with active or convalescent COVID-19. Each CDR3 is given with its conserved first and last residue. The D gene is left open where the match is weak. Some rows mark clone size as missing; the rest say once, few, many or name a class of expanded clone.

-	-	TRBJ2-1	TRBV13	TGTGCCAGCAGCCTCGGCGGGCACAATGAGCAGTTCTTC	CASSLGGHNEQFF
-	TRBD1	TRBJ1-6	TRBV6-5	TGTGCCAGCAAAACAGGGGATTCACCCCTCCACTTT	CASKTGDSPLHF
-	TRBD1	TRBJ1-5	TRBV2	TGTGCCAGCAGTGCAACAGGGGGCAGACAGCCCCAGCATTTT	CASSATGGRQPQHF
-	-	TRBJ1-5	TRBV3-1/TRBV3-2	TGTGCCAGCAGCCTGGGGATGGGGCACAATCAGCCCCAGCATTTT	CASSLGMGHNQPQHF
-	TRBD2	TRBJ2-3	TRBV5-4	TGTGCCAGCAGCTTGAGCGGGGGGGGTAGCACAGATACGCAGTATTTT	CASSLSGGGSTDTQYF
-	-	TRBJ1-4	TRBV5-1	TGCGCCAGCAGCTTGGGTACAGGGATTGAAAAACTGTTTTTT	CASSLGTGIEKLFF
-	TRBD1	TRBJ1-2	TRBV3-1/TRBV3-2	TGTGCCAGCAGCCGAGGACAGGCCCCCTATGGCTACACCTTC	CASSRGQAPYGYTF
-	TRBD2	TRBJ2-5	TRBV4-1	TGCGCCAGCAGCCAAGCCGCGATAGCGGGGCCTCGGTACCAAGAGACCCAGTACTTC	CASSQAAIAGPRYQETQYF
-	-	TRBJ2-5	TRBV6-5	TGTGCCAGCAGTTACTCGATCGGTCATGTTCAAGAGACCCAGTACTTC	CASSYSIGHVQETQYF
few	-	TRBJ2-3	TRBV9	TGTGCCAGCAGCGTAGAACAGGGTGTCACAGATACGCAGTATTTT	CASSVEQGVTDTQYF
once	-	TRBJ2-3	TRBV25-1	TGTGCCAGCAGTGGAGGGCTTGGCACAGATACGCAGTATTTT	CASSGGLGTDTQYF
-	-	TRBJ2-2	TRBV24-1	TGTGCCACCAGTGATTTGATGGGGGCGGCCGGGGAGCTGTTTTTT	CATSDLMGAAGELFF
-	TRBD2	TRBJ2-7	TRBV28	TGTGCCAGCAGTTTCTATAAGCGAAGGTGGGGCGGGGGCTACGAGCAGTACTTC	CASSFYKRRWGGGYEQYF
-	TRBD2	TRBJ2-5	TRBV9	TGTGCCAGCAGCGTAGCTCGGGGGGGCGGGGAGACCCAGTACTTC	CASSVARGGGETQYF
few	TRBD2	TRBJ2-5	TRBV11-2	TGTGCCAGCAGCCTTGGCGGGAGGGAGACCCAGTACTTC	CASSLGGRETQYF
-	TRBD2	TRBJ2-2	TRBV18	TGTGCCAGCTCACCACCGGGGGGGTTCGCCGGGGAGCTGTTTTTT	CASSPPGGFAGELFF
-	-	TRBJ1-1	TRBV29-1	TGCAGCGCGCAAAACACTGAAGCTTTCTTT	CSAQNTEAFF
many	TRBD2	TRBJ2-3	TRBV4-2	TGTGCCAGCAGCACCGGGACTAGCGGAGATACGCAGTATTTT	CASSTGTSGDTQYF
-	TRBD1	TRBJ1-5	TRBV27	TGTGCCAGCAGCGACTCAGGGGGCTTACAGCCCCAGCATTTT	CASSDSGGLQPQHF
few	TRBD2	TRBJ2-7	TRBV4-2	TGTGCCAGCAGCCAAGAGCCTGCGGGGGGCCTGTCCTACGAGCAGTACTTC	CASSQEPAGGLSYEQYF
-	TRBD1	TRBJ1-4	TRBV7-9	TGTGCCACACAGGGGATTAATGAAAAACTGTTTTTT	CATQGINEKLFF